The sample holds a few counts of the clone carrying this T cell receptor (beta chain). This sample is part of a study of patients and donors after allogeneic stem cell transplantation. TCRdb passed the RT-PCR reads through MiXCR, listing each CDR3 protein once. Of approximately 200,000 distinct CDR3 sequences listed, around two fifths are singletons. The specimen was blood, either unsorted or a sorted T cell fraction (not recorded which). This sequence was found in a human donor who was either an allogeneic HSCT recipient or a stem cell or donor lymphocyte infusion donor (not recorded which). It is not recorded whose cells these are; they may come from a transplant donor.

The CDR3: CASSLAGTWDTQYF. The CDR3 nucleotides are TGTGCCAGCAGTCTCGCGGGAACTTGGGATACGCAGTATTTT. The chain is built from TRBV6-5 and TRBJ2-3; D might be TRBD2 (6 bases). Germline values: CDR1 MNHEY, CDR2 SVGAGI. The CDR3 is 14 amino acids. V was cut by 5 bases and J by 6 bases, with 15 bases left in between.